These T cell receptor beta chains were read from a single sample in a study of CD8 T cells in ankylosing spondylitis. From the 5' RACE reads, TCRdb called clonotypes with MiXCR, one entry per CDR3 protein. The sample shows 200,000 to 250,000 distinct CDR3 sequences, approximately 12% of them seen only once. Sample: blood, either unsorted or a sorted T cell fraction (not recorded which). The receptors originated from a male donor with ankylosing spondylitis or in good health (not recorded which). CDR3s include the opening cysteine and the closing phenylalanine or tryptophan. Fields, in order: clone size, V gene, J gene, CDR3 length, CDR3 protein. Some rows have no size entry. The others give once, few or many, or a class for an expanded clone.

>many|TRBV15|TRBJ2-5|15
CATSLGQGNQETQYF
>many|TRBV12-3/TRBV12-4|TRBJ2-1|15
CASSFRKSSYNEQFF
>few|TRBV7-9|TRBJ1-2|15
CASSFAGGSNYGYTF
>many|TRBV5-1|TRBJ1-1|17
CASSPWWVTPDNTEAFF
>many|TRBV27|TRBJ2-2|16
CASSLSRQTNTGELFF
>few|TRBV5-1|TRBJ2-2|16
CASSPPTGANTGELFF
>-|TRBV5-5|TRBJ2-5|18
CASSSTGGVGLIQETQYF
>-|TRBV5-1|TRBJ2-7|14
CASSLDRAVYEQYF
>many|TRBV12-3/TRBV12-4|TRBJ1-1|14
CASSLAGVNTEAFF
>many|TRBV20-1|TRBJ1-1|12
CSAREWDTEAFF
>-|TRBV10-2|TRBJ2-1|16
CASRSRTGSSYNEQFF
>few|TRBV5-1|TRBJ2-1|16
CASSAAPGQRDNEQFF
>many|TRBV5-1|TRBJ2-1|16
CASSLSSGGALDEQFF
>few|TRBV5-1|TRBJ2-1|17
CASSYSSGRVGDNEQFF
>many|TRBV20-1|TRBJ2-1|14
CSAWRGESYNEQFF
>many|TRBV20-1|TRBJ1-5|18
CSAARTGGWGGHDQPQHF
>many|TRBV29-1|TRBJ1-2|12
CSVETGNYGYTF
>many|TRBV5-1|TRBJ2-7|14
CASSLEAGAYEQYF
>-|TRBV28|TRBJ1-5|12
CASSGSNQPQHF
>many|TRBV3-1|TRBJ2-1|12
CASSPGAAEQFF
>many|TRBV5-1|TRBJ2-1|13
CASSLSRHNEQFF
>-|TRBV27|TRBJ2-2|14
CASSWNSNTGELFF
>-|TRBV5-1|TRBJ1-2|13
CASRLRTEEGYTF
>-|TRBV7-8|TRBJ1-2|13
CASSLSQGNGYTF
>few|TRBV10-3|TRBJ2-1|22
CAISGPTPLWREVTGSYNEQFF
>many|TRBV25-1|TRBJ1-6|18
CASSGTGVLSSYNSPLHF
>many|TRBV6-4|TRBJ2-3|16
CASSEVLPQLPDTQYF
>many|TRBV7-2|TRBJ2-7|15
CASSPQGAAAYEQYF
>many|TRBV6-4|TRBJ2-1|14
CASSEGQSYNEQFF
>many|TRBV4-1|TRBJ2-3|18
CASSQDFSGGTSTDTQYF
>many|TRBV11-2|TRBJ2-1|16
CASSPISGPYTNEQFF
>many|TRBV5-6|TRBJ2-3|13
CASSSDRTDTQYF
>-|TRBV7-2|TRBJ1-1|13
CATKEGPNTEAFF
>many|TRBV12-3/TRBV12-4|TRBJ1-2|15
CASSSGTGGYYGYTF
>many|TRBV6-5|TRBJ1-2|12
CASSLAGTGYTF